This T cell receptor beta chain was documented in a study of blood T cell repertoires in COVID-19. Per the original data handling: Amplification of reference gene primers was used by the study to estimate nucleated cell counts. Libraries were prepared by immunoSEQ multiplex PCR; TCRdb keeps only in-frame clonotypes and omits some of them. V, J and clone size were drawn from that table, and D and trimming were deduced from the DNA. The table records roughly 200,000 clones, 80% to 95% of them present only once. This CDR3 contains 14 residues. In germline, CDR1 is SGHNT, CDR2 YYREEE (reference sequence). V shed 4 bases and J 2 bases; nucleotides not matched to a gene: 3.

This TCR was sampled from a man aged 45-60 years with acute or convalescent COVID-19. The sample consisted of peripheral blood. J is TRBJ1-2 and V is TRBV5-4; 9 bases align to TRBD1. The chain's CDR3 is CASSLDRGNYGYTF. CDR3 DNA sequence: TGTGCCAGCAGCCTAGACAGGGGGAACTATGGCTACACCTTC.